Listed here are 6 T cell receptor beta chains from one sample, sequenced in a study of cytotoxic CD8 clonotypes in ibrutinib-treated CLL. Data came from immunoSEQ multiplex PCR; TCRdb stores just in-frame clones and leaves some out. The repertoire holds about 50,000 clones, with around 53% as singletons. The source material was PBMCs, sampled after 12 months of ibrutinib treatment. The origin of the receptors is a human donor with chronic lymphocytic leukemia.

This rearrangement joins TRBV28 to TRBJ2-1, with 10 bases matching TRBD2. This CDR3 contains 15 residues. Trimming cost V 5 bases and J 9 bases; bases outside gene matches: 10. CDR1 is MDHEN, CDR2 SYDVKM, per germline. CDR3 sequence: CASSPPSGSRSEQFF. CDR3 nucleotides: TGTGCCAGCAGTCCTCCTAGCGGGAGTCGATCTGAGCAGTTCTTC.

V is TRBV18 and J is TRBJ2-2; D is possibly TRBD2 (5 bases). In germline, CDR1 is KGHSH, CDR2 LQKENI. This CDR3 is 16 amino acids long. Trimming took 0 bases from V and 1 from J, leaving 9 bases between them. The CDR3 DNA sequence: TGTGCCAGCTCACCACCAGTACTAGGGAACACCGGGGAGCTGTTTTTT. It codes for CASSPPVLGNTGELFF.

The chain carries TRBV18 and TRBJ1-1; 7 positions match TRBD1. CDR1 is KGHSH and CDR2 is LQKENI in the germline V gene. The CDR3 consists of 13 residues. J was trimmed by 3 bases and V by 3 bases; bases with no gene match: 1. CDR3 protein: CASSPQGDTEAFF. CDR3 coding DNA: TGTGCCAGCTCACCTCAGGGGGACACTGAAGCTTTCTTT.

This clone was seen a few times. The DNA of the CDR3 is TGTGCCAGCAGCTTAACCGGGACTGGGGGGAATGAGCAGTTCTTC. This gives the protein CASSLTGTGGNEQFF. J is TRBJ2-1 and V is TRBV7-9; a weak D match, TRBD2 (6 bases). Germline CDR1 SEHNR, CDR2 FQNEAQ (reference sequence). The CDR3 runs to 15 residues. The germline V and J ends were trimmed by 2 bases and 7 bases, with 15 bases remaining between them.

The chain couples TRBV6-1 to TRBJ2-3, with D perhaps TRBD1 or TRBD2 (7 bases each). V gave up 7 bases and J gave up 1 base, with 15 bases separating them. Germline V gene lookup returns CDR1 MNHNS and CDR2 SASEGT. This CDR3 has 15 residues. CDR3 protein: CASTQQGRGTDTQYF. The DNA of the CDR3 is TGTGCCAGCACCCAACAGGGGAGGGGCACAGATACGCAGTATTTT.

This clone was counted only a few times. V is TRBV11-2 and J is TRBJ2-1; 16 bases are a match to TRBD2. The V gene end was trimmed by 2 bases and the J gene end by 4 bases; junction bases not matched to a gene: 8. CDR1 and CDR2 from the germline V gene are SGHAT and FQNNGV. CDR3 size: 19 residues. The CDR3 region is CASSLWIGTSGGEYNEQFF. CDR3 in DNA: TGTGCCAGCAGCTTATGGATTGGGACTAGCGGGGGGGAATACAATGAGCAGTTCTTC. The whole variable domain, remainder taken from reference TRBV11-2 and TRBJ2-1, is EAGVAQSPRYKIIEKRQSVAFWCNPISGHATLYWYQQILGQGPKLLIQFQNNGVVDDSQLPKDRFSAERLKGVDSTLKIQPAKLEDSAVYLCASSLWIGTSGGEYNEQFFGPGTRLTVL.